The TCR beta chain under discussion was sequenced for a study of blood T cell repertoires in COVID-19. Across the study: Specimens from acute and convalescent COVID-19 originated in the United States, Italy and Spain.

Followed over time, Seattle patients had been enrolled while infection was active. The V end lost 6 bases, the J end lost 9 bases, and 9 bases lay between the germline ends. The CDR3 covers 11 residues. Germline lookup yields CDR1 MDHEN and CDR2 SYDVKM. Source study methods: Amplification of reference gene primers was used by the study to estimate nucleated cell counts. Produced via immunoSEQ multiplex PCR; TCRdb's table is partial and in-frame only. D and trimming were read from the DNA, whereas the V and J calls and clone size are those reported in that table. This table has some 49,000 clones, approximately 95% appearing once.

V and J are TRBV28 and TRBJ1-5, with D uncertain. Sequencing was carried out using peripheral blood. This receptor was identified in a man aged 55 to 69 with COVID-19, enrolled during active disease. The CDR3 spells CASRRDGPQHF. CDR3 nucleotide sequence: TGTGCCAGCAGGCGGGATGGGCCCCAGCATTTT.